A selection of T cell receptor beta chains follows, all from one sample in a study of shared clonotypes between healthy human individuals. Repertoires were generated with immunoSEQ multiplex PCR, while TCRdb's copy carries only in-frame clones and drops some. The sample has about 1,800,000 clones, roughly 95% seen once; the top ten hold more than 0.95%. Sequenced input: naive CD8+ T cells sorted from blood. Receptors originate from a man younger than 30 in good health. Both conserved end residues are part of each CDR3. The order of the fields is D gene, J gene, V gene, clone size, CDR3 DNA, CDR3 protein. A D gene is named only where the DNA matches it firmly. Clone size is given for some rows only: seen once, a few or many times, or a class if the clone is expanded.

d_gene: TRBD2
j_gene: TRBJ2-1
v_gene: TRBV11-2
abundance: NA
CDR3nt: TGTGCCAGCACGACGGGGGGGCTATCGGGGAATGAGCAGTTCTTC
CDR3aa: CASTTGGLSGNEQFF

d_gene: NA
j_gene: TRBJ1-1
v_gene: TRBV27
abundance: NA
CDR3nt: TGTGCCAGCAGTTTATTGGTGGGGACCGAAGCTTTCTTT
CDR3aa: CASSLLVGTEAFF

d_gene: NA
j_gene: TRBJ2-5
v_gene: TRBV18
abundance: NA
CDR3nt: TGTGCCAGCTCACCACCAATTCAGAGACAGCAAGAGACCCAGTACTTC
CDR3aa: CASSPPIQRQQETQYF

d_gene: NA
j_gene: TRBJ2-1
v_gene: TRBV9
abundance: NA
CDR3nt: TGTGCCAGCAGCGAGACGAGGGGGGCCAACAATGAGCAGTTCTTC
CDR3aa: CASSETRGANNEQFF

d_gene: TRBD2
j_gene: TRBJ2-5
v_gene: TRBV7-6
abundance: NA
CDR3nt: TGTGCCAGCAGCCCGCTAGCGGGGGGCGGAGAGACCCAGTACTTC
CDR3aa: CASSPLAGGGETQYF

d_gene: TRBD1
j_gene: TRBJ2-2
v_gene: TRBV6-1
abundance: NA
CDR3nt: TGTGCCAGCAGGACCGGGACAGGGCCCGGGGAGCTGTTTTTT
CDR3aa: CASRTGTGPGELFF

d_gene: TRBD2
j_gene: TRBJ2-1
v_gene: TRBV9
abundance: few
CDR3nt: TGTGCCAGCAGCGTAGGGGGACTAGCGGTTTTCACTGAGCAGTTCTTC
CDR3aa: CASSVGGLAVFTEQFF

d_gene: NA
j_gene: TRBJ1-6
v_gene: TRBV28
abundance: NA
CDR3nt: TGTGCCAGCAGTTTCCATGATCCAGGGTCACCCCTCCACTTT
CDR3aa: CASSFHDPGSPLHF

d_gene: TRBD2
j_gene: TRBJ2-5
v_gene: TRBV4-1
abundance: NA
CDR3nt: TGCGCCAGCAGCCCGGGACTAGCGGGGAGCCAAGAGACCCAGTACTTC
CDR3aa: CASSPGLAGSQETQYF

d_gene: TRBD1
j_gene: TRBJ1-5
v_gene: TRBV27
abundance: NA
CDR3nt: TGTGCCAGCAGTTTAGGGACAGACACTCAGCCCCAGCATTTT
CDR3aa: CASSLGTDTQPQHF

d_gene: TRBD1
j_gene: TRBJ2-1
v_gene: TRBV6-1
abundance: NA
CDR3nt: TGTGCCTTACGGGACAGAGCCTACAATGAGCAGTTCTTC
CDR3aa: CALRDRAYNEQFF

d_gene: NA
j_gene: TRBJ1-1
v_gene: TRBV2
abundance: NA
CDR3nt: TGTGCCAGCAGTGACACCGCAGGAGGACGGGAAGCTTTCTTT
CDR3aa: CASSDTAGGREAFF

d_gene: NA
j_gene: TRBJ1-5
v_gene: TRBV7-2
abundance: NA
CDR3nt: TGTGCCAGCAGCTTATCCTTCGGAAATAGCAATCAGCCCCAGCATTTT
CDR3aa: CASSLSFGNSNQPQHF

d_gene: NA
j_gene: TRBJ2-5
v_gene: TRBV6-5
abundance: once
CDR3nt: TGTGCCAGCAGTTCACCCCACCGGGCAGGACAAGAGACCCAGTACTTC
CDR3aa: CASSSPHRAGQETQYF

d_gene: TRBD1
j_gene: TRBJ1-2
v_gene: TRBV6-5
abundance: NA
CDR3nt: TGTGCCAGCAGTTCCTGGACAGGGGGCAGAGATGGCTACACCTTC
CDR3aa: CASSSWTGGRDGYTF

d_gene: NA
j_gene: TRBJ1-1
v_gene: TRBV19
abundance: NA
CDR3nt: TGTGCCAGCGGGATAGGGCCCTCCACTGAAGCTTTCTTT
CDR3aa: CASGIGPSTEAFF

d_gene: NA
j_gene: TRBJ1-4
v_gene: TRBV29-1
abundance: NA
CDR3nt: TGCAGCGTTTCTTCTCCCCCAACTAATGAAAAACTGTTTTTT
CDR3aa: CSVSSPPTNEKLFF

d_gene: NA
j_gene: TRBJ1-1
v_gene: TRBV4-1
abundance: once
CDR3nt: TGCGCCAGCAGCCCTGATGGGGTTTTCATATCCACTGAAGCTTTCTTT
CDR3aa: CASSPDGVFISTEAFF

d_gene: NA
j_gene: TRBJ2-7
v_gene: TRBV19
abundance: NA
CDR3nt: TGTGCCAGTAGCCACCTCGGACAGTCCTACGAGCAGTACTTC
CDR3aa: CASSHLGQSYEQYF

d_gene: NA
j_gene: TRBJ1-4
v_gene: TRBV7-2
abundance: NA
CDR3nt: TGTGCCAGCAGCTTTGAAGGGGGTTCTAATGAAAAACTGTTTTTT
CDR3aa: CASSFEGGSNEKLFF

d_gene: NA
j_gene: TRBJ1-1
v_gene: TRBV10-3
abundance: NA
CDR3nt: TGTGCCATCAGTGATGAACTTGCAGGGATGAACACTGAAGCTTTCTTT
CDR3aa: CAISDELAGMNTEAFF

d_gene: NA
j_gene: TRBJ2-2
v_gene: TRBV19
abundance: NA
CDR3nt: TGTGCCAGTAGCCAATACACGAACACCGGGGAGCTGTTTTTT
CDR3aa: CASSQYTNTGELFF

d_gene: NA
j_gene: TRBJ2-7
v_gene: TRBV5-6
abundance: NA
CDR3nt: TGTGCCAGCAGCTTGGGTACGCACGAGCAGTACTTC
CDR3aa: CASSLGTHEQYF